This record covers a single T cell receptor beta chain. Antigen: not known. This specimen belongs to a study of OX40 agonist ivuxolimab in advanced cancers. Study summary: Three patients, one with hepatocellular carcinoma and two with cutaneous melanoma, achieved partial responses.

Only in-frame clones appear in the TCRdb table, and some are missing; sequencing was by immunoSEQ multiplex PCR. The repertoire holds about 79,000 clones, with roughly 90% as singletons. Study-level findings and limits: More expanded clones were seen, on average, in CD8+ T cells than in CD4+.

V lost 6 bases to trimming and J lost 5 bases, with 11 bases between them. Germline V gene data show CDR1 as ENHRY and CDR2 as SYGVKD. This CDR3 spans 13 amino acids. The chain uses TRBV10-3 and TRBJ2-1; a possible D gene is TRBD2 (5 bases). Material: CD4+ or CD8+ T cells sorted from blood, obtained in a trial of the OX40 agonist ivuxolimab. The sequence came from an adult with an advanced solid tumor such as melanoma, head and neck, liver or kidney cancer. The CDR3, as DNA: TGTGCCATCAGCCAGACGGAGGACAATGAGCAGTTCTTC. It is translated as CAISQTEDNEQFF.